This T cell receptor (beta chain) was observed in a study of cytomegalovirus exposure and HLA in healthy donors. Study-wide results and limits: After further analysis at a later stage, 15,000 to 20,000 TCR beta sequences were associated with HLA alleles at 0.05 false discovery rate. Most of the TCR beta V segments (in an earlier analysis) were productive either about 87% or about 30% of the time.

Germline-derived CDR1 and CDR2 are SNHLY and FYNNEI. V lost 0 bases to trimming and J lost 0 bases, with 5 bases between them. The CDR3 is 15 amino acids. PCR was performed using 60 Vbeta and 13 Jbeta primers. Profiling relied on immunoSEQ multiplex PCR, and the TCRdb table lists in-frame clones only, not all of them. The table lists roughly 150,000 clones, 76% of them singletons. Concerning this clone itself: Its specificity is unknown.

V usage is TRBV2 and J usage is TRBJ1-4; D unclear. The clonotype comes from a man aged 35 to 55 in good health and CMV-seronegative. The specimen sequenced was PBMCs. In nucleotides, the CDR3 is TGTGCCAGCAGTGAAGCCGGGACAACTAATGAAAAACTGTTTTTT. This encodes CASSEAGTTNEKLFF. Using reference TRBV2 and TRBJ1-4 for the parts outside the CDR3, the full variable domain is EPEVTQTPSHQVTQMGQEVILRCVPISNHLYFYWYRQILGQKVEFLVSFYNNEISEKSEIFDDQFSVERPDGSNFTLKIRSTKLEDSAMYFCASSEAGTTNEKLFFGSGTQLSVL.